The clone carrying this T cell receptor beta chain was counted only a few times. Its specificity is unknown. The data were taken from a study of post-analysis software for immune sequencing data. On the study more broadly: Several disease courses (relapsing-remitting, secondary progressive and progressive-relapsing) of multiple sclerosis were included.

Findings and caveats of the study: The five TRBV segments detected at higher frequency in patients than in controls included TRBV5-6, TRBV5-1 and TRBV20-1. For normalized Chao1 diversity, multiple sclerosis patients scored significantly lower than controls did. Analysis by F measure revealed that same-batch samples clustered strongly together.

The TCR beta cDNA libraries carried unique molecular identifiers. When 1 to 10 million T cells were used, they gave approximately 450,000 cDNA molecules. Each CDR3 protein gets one entry after TCRdb re-called the PCR reads with MiXCR. The repertoire holds about 430,000 distinct CDR3 sequences, with over 30% as singletons. This CDR3 comprises 14 residues. Trimming pared 0 bases from V and 3 bases from J, leaving 10 bases between. Germline loops: CDR1 SGHKS, CDR2 YYEKEE (reference sequence). The sample was blood. V usage is TRBV5-5 and J usage is TRBJ2-7, with D maybe TRBD2 (6 bases). This sequence originates from a girl aged 2-15 years with multiple sclerosis. In nucleotides, the CDR3 is TGTGCCAGCAGCTTGGGTCCGGGGGACTACGAGCAGTACTTC. As protein: CASSLGPGDYEQYF. Supplemented by reference TRBV5-5 and TRBJ2-7, the full variable domain reads DAGVTQSPTHLIKTRGQQVTLRCSPISGHKSVSWYQQVLGQGPQFIFQYYEKEERGRGNFPDRFSARQFPNYSSELNVNALLLGDSALYLCASSLGPGDYEQYFGPGTRLTVT.